These 29 T cell receptor beta chains came from one sample sequenced in a study of naive and memory T cell subsets. An oligonucleotide containing a UMI was ligated to the 3' end of TCR cDNA. Amplification of ligated cDNA took four PCR rounds with SP2 and nested alpha and beta constant primers. Using its own MiXCR run on the 5' RACE reads, TCRdb lists one record per CDR3 protein. The sample holds more than 55,000 distinct CDR3 sequences; 7.6% are singletons and the top ten take nearly 10%. These receptors all come from a female donor in good health.

Only a few counts were recorded for this clonotype. The CDR3 DNA reads as TGTGCCAGCAATGTCTTAGGTGGCGGGGAGCTGTTTTTT. It encodes CASNVLGGGELFF. The V call is TRBV6-2 or TRBV6-3, the J call TRBJ2-2; the D is unclear. Trimming shortened V by 7 bases and J by 7 bases, and 13 bases separated the two germline ends. Per the germline V gene, CDR1 is MNHEY and CDR2 is SVGEGT. The CDR3 is made up of 13 amino acids.

This clonotype was observed many times. The chain couples TRBV9 to TRBJ1-6, with 8 positions matching TRBD1. The V gene end was trimmed by 0 bases and the J gene end by 7 bases; junction bases not matched to a gene: 9. CDR1 SGDLS and CDR2 YYNGEE come from the germline V gene. The CDR3 runs 17 residues. The CDR3 DNA sequence: TGTGCCAGCAGCGTAGGAAAGGGATGGACAGGGAATTCACCCCTCCACTTT. As protein: CASSVGKGWTGNSPLHF.

This clonotype came up many times. This chain joins TRBV6-2 or TRBV6-3 and TRBJ1-5; possible D gene TRBD1, 6 bases. The CDR3 sequence is 14 residues long. Germline CDR1 and CDR2: MNHEY and SVGEGT. Trimming pared 6 bases from V and 7 bases from J, leaving 16 bases between. CDR3 in amino acids: CASRDIRGTQPQHF. CDR3 sequence (DNA): TGTGCCAGCAGGGATATCAGGGGCACACAGCCCCAGCATTTT.

Many counts were recorded for this clonotype. This chain connects TRBV6-2 or TRBV6-3 to TRBJ2-1; perhaps TRBD2 as D (6 bases). Trimming pared 0 bases from V and 6 bases from J, leaving 15 bases between. The CDR3 sequence is 16 residues long. Germline CDR1 reads MNHEY; CDR2 reads SVGEGT. CDR3 loop: CASSYSQWRDPNEQFF. CDR3 nucleotide sequence: TGTGCCAGCAGTTACTCGCAATGGAGGGACCCCAATGAGCAGTTCTTC.

The V call is TRBV28, the J call TRBJ2-2; D is unresolved. The CDR3 has 13 amino acids. V gave up 5 bases and J gave up 1 base, with 5 bases separating them. Germline V gene sequence: CDR1 MDHEN, CDR2 SYDVKM. The CDR3 bases are TGTGCCAGCAGTCTAAGGAACACCGGGGAGCTGTTTTTT. Translation: CASSLRNTGELFF.

In this sample, this clonotype turned up many times. The CDR3 DNA sequence: TGCGCCAGCAAGCACTACAATGAGCAGTTCTTC. Protein product: CASKHYNEQFF. The chain carries TRBV4-1 and TRBJ2-1, with D unclear. Trimming stripped 7 bases from V and 3 bases from J, with 4 bases between. The germline V gene encodes CDR1 MGHRA and CDR2 YSYEKL. The CDR3 extends over 11 amino acids.

This clonotype came up a few times. The chain joins TRBV6-5 to TRBJ2-7; 9 bases are shared with TRBD2. V shed 0 bases and J 4 bases; nucleotides not matched to a gene: 4. There are 15 residues in the CDR3. The germline gives CDR1 MNHEY, CDR2 SVGAGI. The CDR3 DNA reads as TGTGCCAGCAGTTACTCGGCGGGGGGGCCGTACGAGCAGTACTTC. This gives the protein CASSYSAGGPYEQYF.

This clonotype was counted ten times or more. The chain couples TRBV12-3 or TRBV12-4 to TRBJ1-2; possibly TRBD1 for D (5 bases). This CDR3 region has 13 residues. V was shortened by 4 bases and J by 12 bases, with 18 bases between the two germline ends. CDR3 in DNA: TGTGCCAGCAGTTACCCAGAGGAGAGGGGCGACACCTTC. Its translation: CASSYPEERGDTF.

This rearrangement joins TRBV19 to TRBJ1-1; D is uncertain. The ends were cut back, 5 bases at V and 2 bases at J, with 15 bases in the middle. This CDR3 has 15 amino acids. The germline gives CDR1 LNHDA, CDR2 SQIVND (reference sequence). The CDR3 region is CASSVEVRPNTEAFF. The CDR3 nucleotides are TGTGCCAGTAGTGTCGAGGTACGGCCAAACACTGAAGCTTTCTTT.

This clonotype occurred a few times. The rearrangement links TRBV19 to TRBJ1-1; D remains ambiguous. Germline CDR1 and CDR2: LNHDA and SQIVND (reference sequence). Deletions cut 5 bases from V and 1 base from J, with 8 bases between. The CDR3 spans 13 residues. CDR3 coding DNA: TGTGCCAGTAGTTCAGGACGGAACACTGAAGCTTTCTTT. Its translation: CASSSGRNTEAFF.

At least ten counts were recorded for this clonotype. This chain links TRBV5-1 with TRBJ1-2; 10 nucleotides align to TRBD1. The CDR3 consists of 16 residues. Germline V gene lookup returns CDR1 SGHRS and CDR2 YFSETQ. V lost 4 bases and J lost 6; bases outside the gene matches: 12. The CDR3: CASSRDRGRERHGYTF. The CDR3 DNA sequence: TGCGCCAGCAGCCGGGACAGGGGCCGGGAAAGACATGGCTACACCTTC.

This clonotype was recorded at least ten times. This chain connects TRBV7-2 to TRBJ1-1, with no clear D. V was cut by 2 bases and J by 6 bases, with 16 bases left in between. The germline V gene encodes CDR1 SGHTA and CDR2 FQGNSA. The CDR3 extends over 15 amino acids. DNA of the CDR3: TGTGCCAGCAGCTTAATCTGGACTCAAAACGCTGAAGCTTTCTTT. Protein: CASSLIWTQNAEAFF.

This clonotype appeared a few times. This chain connects TRBV25-1 to TRBJ1-4; D is ambiguous. The CDR3 runs to 16 residues. CDR1 is MGHDK, CDR2 SYGVNS, per germline. V was shortened by 1 base and J by 4 bases, with 13 bases between the two germline ends. CDR3 in amino acids: CASSELGAVGNEKLFF. The CDR3 coding sequence is TGTGCCAGCAGTGAATTGGGTGCAGTCGGTAATGAAAAACTGTTTTTT.

This clonotype was seen a few times. The V gene is TRBV7-2, the J gene TRBJ1-5; D is uncertain. There are 15 residues in the CDR3. Germline V gene lookup returns CDR1 SGHTA and CDR2 FQGNSA. Trimming pared 2 bases from V and 4 bases from J, leaving 12 bases between. CDR3 nucleotide sequence: TGTGCCAGCAGCTTACAGGCGCATAATAATCAGCCCCAGCATTTT. It is translated as CASSLQAHNNQPQHF. The full variable domain, its missing parts supplied by reference TRBV7-2 and TRBJ1-5, is GAGVSQSPSNKVTEKGKDVELRCDPISGHTALYWYRQSLGQGLEFLIYFQGNSAPDKSGLPSDRFSAERTGGSVSTLTIQRTQQEDSAVYLCASSLQAHNNQPQHFGDGTRLSIL.

A remark on this clonotype: The conserved phenylalanine or tryptophan normally closing the CDR3 is absent here, so this likely arose from a read error. The CDR3 sequence is CSGLAGPLNEQFS. The CDR3 bases are TGCAGCGGCCTAGCGGGGCCACTCAATGAGCAGTTCTCC. This rearrangement joins TRBV29-1 to TRBJ2-1, with 9 bases that match TRBD2. Losses at the gene ends were 7 bases for V and 6 bases for J; bases not matched to a gene: 7. The CDR3 totals 13 residues. Germline V gene sequence: CDR1 SQVTM, CDR2 ANQGSEA.

The chain uses TRBV27 and TRBJ1-4; 7 bases match TRBD1. Germline assignment: CDR1 MNHEY and CDR2 SMNVEV (reference sequence). V lost 8 bases and J lost 8; bases outside the gene matches: 14. There are 15 residues in the CDR3. CDR3 DNA: TGTGCCAGCGGTGAGAGGGGGCTAGTCAACGAAAAACTGTTTTTT. This sequence encodes CASGERGLVNEKLFF.

This clonotype was seen more than once but under ten times. The chain joins TRBV5-1 to TRBJ2-7; 9 bases are a match to TRBD1. CDR1 is SGHRS and CDR2 is YFSETQ in the germline V gene. Trimming cost V 3 bases and J 3 bases; bases outside gene matches: 7. This CDR3 region has 15 residues. This CDR3 reads CASSSGRQGVYEQYF. CDR3 coding DNA: TGCGCCAGCAGCTCTGGACGACAGGGGGTCTACGAGCAGTACTTC.

There are many counts of this clonotype. The rearrangement joins TRBV20-1 to TRBJ1-4; 9 positions match TRBD1. The length of the CDR3 is 13 residues. V shed 6 bases, J shed 6 bases, and the junction held 5 bases outside the gene matches. The V gene's germline CDR1 is DFQATT and CDR2 SNEGSKA (reference sequence). The CDR3 loop reads CSARGQGYEKLFF. CDR3 nucleotide sequence: TGCAGTGCCCGAGGACAGGGGTATGAAAAACTGTTTTTT.

J is TRBJ2-3 and V is TRBV6-2 or TRBV6-3; D is unclear. Trimming cost V 2 bases and J 2 bases, with 5 bases left between them. The CDR3 runs to 13 residues. Germline loops: CDR1 MNHEY, CDR2 SVGEGT. The CDR3 loop is CASSYVLTDTQYF. CDR3 nucleotides: TGTGCCAGCAGTTACGTCCTCACAGATACGCAGTATTTT.

The chain is built from TRBV10-3 and TRBJ2-7, with TRBD1 matching over 8 bases. CDR3 size: 13 residues. Germline assignment: CDR1 ENHRY and CDR2 SYGVKD. J gave up 3 bases and V 6 bases, and 4 bases lay outside the gene matches. In nucleotides, the CDR3 is TGTGCCATCAGGGGACAGGTGAGCTACGAGCAGTACTTC. Encoded protein: CAIRGQVSYEQYF.

V is TRBV20-1 and J is TRBJ2-1; D tentatively fits TRBD1 or TRBD2 (5 bases each). CDR1 and CDR2 (germline): DFQATT, SNEGSKA (reference sequence). There are 14 residues in the CDR3. The V gene lost 3 bases and the J gene lost 5 bases, with 14 bases spanning the gap. In DNA, the CDR3 is TGCAGTGCTAGTTGGGGGTACCCCAACAATGAGCAGTTCTTC. Protein product: CSASWGYPNNEQFF.

This clonotype was detected only a few times. The chain is built from TRBV5-4 and TRBJ2-3; TRBD1 or TRBD2 may be the D gene (5 bases each). Looked up from germline, CDR1 is SGHNT and CDR2 is YYREEE (reference sequence). V was trimmed by 5 bases and J by 2 bases, leaving 21 bases between them. This CDR3 spans 17 amino acids. The DNA of the CDR3 is TGTGCCAGCAGGACGGGACCACTAAAGGGGCACACAGATACGCAGTATTTT. Its protein product is CASRTGPLKGHTDTQYF.

This clonotype was detected ten times or more. The chain is built from TRBV3-2 and TRBJ1-5; the D call of TRBD1 is as the table states it, not checked on the DNA. TRBV3-2 is deemed a pseudogene. The CDR3 totals 13 residues. CDR3 in DNA: TGTGCCAGTCACGGACAGTTAAATCAGCCCCAGCATTTT. It translates to CASHGQLNQPQHF.

This clonotype has at least ten counts. The CDR3 here is CASSPTGGGYNEQFF. CDR3 nucleotides: TGTGCCAGCAGCCCCACGGGCGGGGGGTACAATGAGCAGTTCTTC. This chain uses TRBV7-3 with TRBJ2-1; 8 bases match TRBD2. Germline trimming cut 5 bases from V and 4 bases from J; bases unmatched to any gene: 7. CDR1 is SGHTA and CDR2 is FQGTGA in the germline V gene. This CDR3 is built from 15 residues.

This clonotype was recorded a few times. The chain has TRBV12-5 and TRBJ1-2; 9 bases align to TRBD1. V lost 4 bases and J lost 8; bases outside the gene matches: 8. CDR1 and CDR2 (germline): LGHNT, FRNRAP. There are 14 residues in the CDR3. The chain's CDR3 is CASGSSGTGSGYTF. CDR3 coding DNA: TGTGCTAGTGGTTCCTCCGGGACAGGGAGCGGCTACACCTTC.

The V and J genes are TRBV12-5 and TRBJ2-1; D not resolved. Germline assignment: CDR1 LGHNT and CDR2 FRNRAP. V lost 6 bases to trimming and J lost 0 bases, with 27 bases between them. This CDR3 is 20 amino acids long. The CDR3 reads CASGPRLRTLKPSSYNEQFF. The CDR3 region has the DNA TGTGCTAGTGGCCCCAGGTTGCGAACTCTTAAACCGAGCTCCTACAATGAGCAGTTCTTC.

Many counts were recorded for this clonotype. The chain carries TRBV7-9 and TRBJ1-6; possibly TRBD1 for D (5 bases). The CDR3 is 15 amino acids. The V and J ends lost 1 base and 6 bases respectively, with 10 bases between them. CDR1 is SEHNR, CDR2 FQNEAQ, per germline (reference sequence). The CDR3 reads CASSLVGAGNSPLHF. In DNA, the CDR3 is TGTGCCAGCAGCTTAGTCGGGGCGGGTAATTCACCCCTCCACTTT.

The genes are TRBV4-3 and TRBJ2-7, with TRBD1 as a possible D gene (5 bases). The CDR3 length is 16 residues. V was cut by 0 bases and J by 2 bases, with 14 bases left in between. CDR1 LGHNA and CDR2 YSLEER come from the germline V gene. DNA for the CDR3: TGCGCCAGCAGCCAAGATTTTAGGGGATACCCCTACGAGCAGTACTTC. The encoded protein is CASSQDFRGYPYEQYF.

This clonotype was detected ten times or more. The chain recombines TRBV12-3 or TRBV12-4 with TRBJ2-5, with 9 bases that match TRBD2. The V segment lost 4 bases and the J segment 5 bases; nucleotides outside the gene matches: 8. The CDR3 covers 15 residues. CDR3 residues: CASSSYGLAWETQYF. CDR3 nucleotides: TGTGCCAGCAGTTCCTACGGACTAGCGTGGGAGACCCAGTACTTC.